This is a list of T cell receptor beta chains from one sample in a study of T cell responses to AZD1222 COVID-19 vaccine. This table comes from immunoSEQ multiplex PCR, and its TCRdb copy is limited to in-frame clones, with some not included. The sample contains roughly 190,000 clones, approximately 93% of which appear only once. The sequencing here drew on peripheral blood, taken 28 days after the second AZD1222 dose. These receptors all stem from an adult who received the AZD1222 COVID-19 vaccine. Both conserved end residues are part of each CDR3. Fields, in order: D gene, V gene, J gene, clone size, CDR3 protein, CDR3 DNA. The D gene is left open where the match is weak. Rows may omit the clone size; those that give it use once, few, many or a size class.

.	TRBV5-6	TRBJ2-7	.	CASSLVGTGPYEQYF	TGTGCCAGCAGCTTGGTTGGGACGGGTCCCTACGAGCAGTACTTC
TRBD2	TRBV6-6	TRBJ2-1	.	CASSPRSGGLYNEQFF	TGTGCCAGCAGTCCTCGAAGCGGGGGGCTCTACAATGAGCAGTTCTTC
TRBD1	TRBV27	TRBJ1-1	.	CASSLPLQGDTEAFF	TGTGCCAGCAGTCTCCCCCTACAGGGGGACACTGAAGCTTTCTTT
.	TRBV11-2	TRBJ1-2	once	CASSLGLRKGYGYTF	TGTGCCAGCAGCTTAGGTCTCAGGAAGGGCTATGGCTACACCTTC
TRBD1	TRBV2	TRBJ1-2	.	CASSVSRLGTGYGYTF	TGTGCCAGCAGTGTGTCGCGGTTGGGGACAGGGTATGGCTACACCTTC
.	TRBV19	TRBJ1-1	.	CASSMDGSFNTEAFF	TGTGCCAGTAGTATGGACGGCAGCTTCAACACTGAAGCTTTCTTT
.	TRBV4-2	TRBJ1-4	.	CASSQEVGAGSEKLFF	TGTGCCAGCAGCCAAGAAGTTGGGGCCGGCTCAGAAAAACTGTTTTTT
.	TRBV4-1	TRBJ1-4	.	CASSQDTFNEKLFF	TGCGCCAGCAGCCAAGACACGTTTAATGAAAAACTGTTTTTT
TRBD1	TRBV9	TRBJ2-1	.	CASSPWDRDYYNEQFF	TGTGCCAGCAGCCCCTGGGACAGGGATTACTACAATGAGCAGTTCTTC
.	TRBV4-1	TRBJ1-4	.	CASSQDSQGINEKLFF	TGCGCCAGCAGCCAAGATAGTCAGGGAATTAATGAAAAACTGTTTTTT
TRBD2	TRBV7-8	TRBJ2-1	.	CASSATSGVSYNEQFF	TGTGCCAGCAGCGCGACTAGCGGGGTCTCCTACAATGAGCAGTTCTTC
.	TRBV27	TRBJ2-1	.	CASRPPYGERGTYNEQFF	TGTGCCAGCAGGCCCCCCTATGGCGAACGGGGAACCTACAATGAGCAGTTCTTC
TRBD1	TRBV27	TRBJ1-1	.	CASSLSQGADTEAFF	TGTGCCAGCAGTTTATCTCAGGGGGCCGACACTGAAGCTTTCTTT
.	TRBV19	TRBJ2-1	.	CASSSDSGSYNEQFF	TGTGCCAGTAGTTCGGACAGCGGCTCCTACAATGAGCAGTTCTTC
.	TRBV12-3/TRBV12-4	TRBJ1-1	.	CASSLLGDEAFF	TGTGCCAGCAGTTTATTGGGGGACGAAGCTTTCTTT
TRBD1	TRBV2	TRBJ1-6	.	CASSETGRGNSPLHF	TGTGCCAGCAGCGAGACAGGGAGAGGTAATTCACCCCTCCACTTT
TRBD2	TRBV24-1	TRBJ2-3	.	CATSDGGLAGAGDTQYF	TGTGCCACCAGTGATGGTGGACTAGCGGGGGCCGGGGATACGCAGTATTTT
TRBD2	TRBV10-3	TRBJ2-3	.	CATGQAGGTDTQYF	TGTGCCACGGGTCAGGCGGGAGGCACAGATACGCAGTATTTT
TRBD2	TRBV6-2/TRBV6-3	TRBJ2-4	.	CASSYSSGGPKNIQYF	TGTGCCAGCAGTTACTCTAGCGGGGGGCCCAAAAACATTCAGTACTTC
.	TRBV3-1/TRBV3-2	TRBJ1-1	.	CASSPDGVGDGDTEAFF	TGTGCCAGCAGTCCCGATGGTGTCGGTGATGGGGACACTGAAGCTTTCTTT
.	TRBV23-1	TRBJ1-5	.	CASSPTQGKGNQPQHF	TGCGCCAGCAGCCCAACCCAGGGTAAGGGCAATCAGCCCCAGCATTTT
.	TRBV7-9	TRBJ2-1	.	CASSPRQNYINEQFF	TGTGCCAGCAGCCCGCGACAGAACTACATCAATGAGCAGTTCTTC
.	TRBV6-5	TRBJ2-5	.	CASSYDLRGETQYF	TGTGCCAGCAGTTACGATTTGCGGGGAGAGACCCAGTACTTC
.	TRBV19	TRBJ1-2	.	CASRDWGYTF	TGTGCCAGTAGGGACTGGGGCTACACCTTC
TRBD2	TRBV7-2	TRBJ2-7	.	CASSLVGLTTYEQYF	TGTGCCAGCAGCTTAGTGGGACTAACTACCTACGAGCAGTACTTC
TRBD1	TRBV29-1	TRBJ2-5	.	CSGGQGRETQYF	TGCAGCGGGGGACAGGGGAGAGAGACCCAGTACTTC
.	TRBV2	TRBJ1-5	.	CASSDRGSSNQPQHF	TGTGCCAGCAGTGACAGGGGAAGCAGCAATCAGCCCCAGCATTTT
.	TRBV5-5	TRBJ1-3	.	CASSLATGVSGNTIYF	TGTGCCAGCAGCTTGGCGACGGGGGTCTCTGGAAACACCATATATTTT
TRBD1	TRBV24-1	TRBJ2-7	.	CATSDLEGQGGYEQYF	TGTGCCACCAGTGATTTGGAGGGACAGGGCGGATACGAGCAGTACTTC
.	TRBV7-8	TRBJ1-2	few	CASSLGGVGVHYGYTF	TGTGCCAGCAGCTTAGGGGGAGTGGGGGTACACTATGGCTACACCTTC
TRBD1	TRBV19	TRBJ1-5	few	CASRRTGGGNQPQHF	TGTGCCAGTAGGAGGACAGGGGGCGGCAATCAGCCCCAGCATTTT